What follows are 22 T cell receptor beta chains derived from one specimen sequenced in a study of blood T cells in healthy people across ages (dated by TCRdb to about 2015). The library was made by 5' RACE. The run used an Illumina HiSeq 2500. A second PCR of roughly 6 to 12 cycles was performed with a sample-barcoded 5' primer and a J-beta primer mix. TCRdb's own reprocessing of the public reads used fastp at Q25 and MiXCR and kept productive beta chains. When rows share a CDR3 protein, they turn into one entry using the most common DNA and genes. Counted in this sample were some 930,000 distinct CDR3 sequences; under 35% of them appeared once. In total, the top ten clones hold 9.5% to 13% of the sample. The sample was also linked to a second study, of T cells of mothers and their children.

The sample was blood. The receptors were sampled from a woman in her 40s in good health.

The chain employs TRBV20-1 and TRBJ1-6; no clear D. Trimming removed 0 bases from V and 8 bases from J, with 14 bases in between. The germline V gene encodes CDR1 DFQATT and CDR2 SNEGSKA (reference sequence). The length of the CDR3 is 15 residues. The CDR3 bases are TGCAGTGCTAGAGAGGATGCCAGAACCGATTCACCCCTCCACTTT. It codes for CSAREDARTDSPLHF.

This clonotype was counted many times. The gene calls are TRBV7-2 and TRBJ2-5; perhaps TRBD1 as D (6 bases). CDR3 length: 14 residues. Germline V gene data show CDR1 as SGHTA and CDR2 as FQGNSA. Trimming took 1 base from V and 5 from J, leaving 11 bases between them. CDR3: CASSLGTASETQYF. The CDR3 coding sequence is TGTGCCAGCAGCTTAGGGACAGCGAGTGAGACCCAGTACTTC. Using reference TRBV7-2 and TRBJ2-5 for the parts outside the CDR3, the full variable domain is GAGVSQSPSNKVTEKGKDVELRCDPISGHTALYWYRQSLGQGLEFLIYFQGNSAPDKSGLPSDRFSAERTGGSVSTLTIQRTQQEDSAVYLCASSLGTASETQYFGPGTRLLVL.

The V and J genes are TRBV4-2 and TRBJ1-2; TRBD1 is a possible D gene (6 bases). The CDR3 is made up of 13 amino acids. V lost 11 bases and J lost 8, with 21 bases in between. CDR1 LGHNA and CDR2 YNFKEQ come from the germline V gene. CDR3 amino acids: CAFSRDINGGYTF. In nucleotides, the CDR3 is TGTGCCTTCTCCCGGGACATTAATGGAGGCTACACCTTC.

This clonotype was detected once. The chain joins TRBV19 to TRBJ2-5; D is unclear. V was trimmed by 1 base and J by 1 base, leaving 7 bases between them. Germline assignment: CDR1 LNHDA and CDR2 SQIVND (reference sequence). This CDR3 comprises 14 residues. CDR3 residues: CASSIAPFQETQYF. The CDR3, as DNA: TGTGCCAGTAGTATAGCTCCGTTCCAAGAGACCCAGTACTTC.

The chain links TRBV12-3 or TRBV12-4 to TRBJ2-1; D call uncertain. Trimming cost V 1 base and J 12 bases, with 16 bases left between them. This CDR3 spans 14 amino acids. The CDR3 here is CASSLGDPPLMQFF. In DNA, the CDR3 is TGTGCCAGCAGTTTAGGAGATCCACCCCTTATGCAGTTCTTC.

The chain joins TRBV20-1 to TRBJ1-1; the D is unclear. Germline CDR1 and CDR2: DFQATT and SNEGSKA (reference sequence). The CDR3 sequence is 8 residues long. Trimming removed 3 bases from V and 10 bases from J, with 3 bases in between. The CDR3 protein is CSASRAFF. For the CDR3, the DNA is TGCAGTGCTAGTAGAGCTTTCTTT.

This chain uses TRBV20-1 with TRBJ2-5, with 11 bases aligning to TRBD2. V lost 3 bases and J lost 4; bases outside the gene matches: 1. The germline V gene has CDR1 DFQATT and CDR2 SNEGSKA (reference sequence). The CDR3 has 13 residues. The CDR3 region has the DNA TGCAGTGCTAGTCTAGCGGGAGGAGAGACCCAGTACTTC. Protein: CSASLAGGETQYF.

The CDR3 spells CASSMTQGFIAEAFF. CDR3 sequence (DNA): TGTGCCAGTAGTATGACACAGGGCTTTATCGCTGAAGCTTTCTTT. The genes are TRBV19 and TRBJ1-1; D perhaps matches TRBD1 (6 bases). The CDR3 covers 15 residues. V was shortened by 3 bases and J by 6 bases, with 17 bases between the two germline ends. CDR1 LNHDA and CDR2 SQIVND come from the germline V gene (reference sequence).

This clonotype has ten or more counts. This rearrangement joins TRBV29-1 to TRBJ1-4; D unclear. Between the trimmed V and J ends, which lost 5 bases and 4 bases, there was a span of 8 bases. The CDR3 totals 12 residues. Germline values: CDR1 SQVTM, CDR2 ANQGSEA. The chain's CDR3 is CSVRADNEKLFF. In DNA, the CDR3 is TGCAGCGTTCGGGCAGATAATGAAAAACTGTTTTTT.

The chain uses TRBV20-1 and TRBJ1-1; 7 nucleotides line up with TRBD1. V lost 3 bases, J lost 3 bases, and 4 bases stayed unmatched. The germline V gene encodes CDR1 DFQATT and CDR2 SNEGSKA (reference sequence). The CDR3 is 13 amino acids. This CDR3 reads CSASEQGDTEAFF. The DNA for the CDR3 is TGCAGTGCTAGCGAGCAGGGGGACACTGAAGCTTTCTTT.

This clonotype came up a few times. The chain employs TRBV6-5 and TRBJ2-7; 8 bases are a match to TRBD1. The germline V gene encodes CDR1 MNHEY and CDR2 SVGAGI. CDR3 length equals 14 residues. Unmatched junction bases numbered 7, after V lost 4 bases and J lost 5 bases. The CDR3 DNA sequence: TGTGCCAGCAGTTGGTGGGGACAGGACAACGAGCAGTACTTC. Its translation is CASSWWGQDNEQYF.

In regard to this clonotype: This sequence may be a read error, since a much larger clone differs from it by one base. The V and J genes are TRBV19 and TRBJ2-7, with D maybe TRBD1 (5 bases). Germline CDR1 LNHDA, CDR2 SQIVND (reference sequence). V lost 6 bases to trimming and J lost 2 bases, with 14 bases between them. The CDR3 runs 14 residues. Here the CDR3 reads CASSTWGNPYEQYF. CDR3 nucleotide sequence: TGTGCCAGTAGCACATGGGGCAACCCCTACGAGCAGTACTTC.

This clonotype appeared a few times. The V gene is TRBV7-3, the J gene TRBJ2-1, with D hard to call. This CDR3 comprises 13 residues. V was pared by 1 base and J by 8 bases, with 9 bases between. Per germline, CDR1 SGHTA and CDR2 FQGTGA. CDR3: CASSLIWEDEQFF. The CDR3 bases are TGTGCCAGCAGCTTAATTTGGGAAGATGAGCAGTTCTTC.

V and J are TRBV7-3 and TRBJ2-3; tentative D call: TRBD2 (5 bases). Deletions cut 5 bases from V and 1 base from J, with 10 bases between. This CDR3 contains 14 residues. Germline-derived CDR1 and CDR2 are SGHTA and FQGTGA. Here the CDR3 reads CASSQRDGTDTQYF. The CDR3 nucleotides read TGTGCCAGCAGCCAACGGGATGGCACAGATACGCAGTATTTT.

The J gene is TRBJ2-7, the V gene TRBV12-3 or TRBV12-4; D unresolved. The V end was cut by 5 bases, the J end by 9 bases, with 26 bases between. There are 16 residues in the CDR3. CDR3 loop: CASSPPLYGPDHGQYF. The DNA for the CDR3 is TGTGCCAGCAGTCCCCCCCTTTACGGACCGGACCATGGGCAGTACTTC.

The table lists this clonotype with many counts. The V and J genes are TRBV28 and TRBJ2-7; D possibly corresponds to TRBD2 (5 bases). This CDR3 spans 12 amino acids. Trimming shortened V by 3 bases and J by 6 bases, and 9 bases separated the two germline ends. In germline, CDR1 is MDHEN, CDR2 SYDVKM. The CDR3 sequence: CASSLERSEQYF. The CDR3 DNA reads as TGTGCCAGCAGTTTGGAGCGGAGCGAGCAGTACTTC.

This sequence joins TRBV20-1 and TRBJ2-1; D is possibly TRBD1 (5 bases). Germline V gene data show CDR1 as DFQATT and CDR2 as SNEGSKA (reference sequence). V lost 0 bases to trimming and J lost 6 bases, with 9 bases between them. CDR3 size: 13 residues. The CDR3 region has the DNA TGCAGTGCTAGAGACAGGGTTGGCAATGAGCAGTTCTTC. Its translation: CSARDRVGNEQFF.

Note on this clonotype: Possible read error: a much larger clone is one base away. The genes are TRBV20-1 and TRBJ1-5; D remains unclear. The V end lost 1 base, the J end lost 0 bases, and 7 bases lay between the germline ends. Germline loops: CDR1 DFQATT, CDR2 SNEGSKA (reference sequence). This CDR3 has 14 residues. CDR3 sequence: CSARGRRSNQPQHF. CDR3 in DNA: TGCAGTGCTAGAGGCCGGCGTAGCAATCAGCCCCAGCATTTT.

The J gene is TRBJ2-5, the V gene TRBV7-2; D not resolved. Germline V gene sequence: CDR1 SGHTA, CDR2 FQGNSA. V lost 5 bases and J lost 4, with 17 bases in between. CDR3 length: 15 amino acids. The CDR3 DNA is TGTGCCAGCAGCAAATGGAACAAAATGGGAGAGACCCAGTACTTC. Amino acids: CASSKWNKMGETQYF. The full variable domain, completed using reference TRBV7-2 and TRBJ2-5, is GAGVSQSPSNKVTEKGKDVELRCDPISGHTALYWYRQSLGQGLEFLIYFQGNSAPDKSGLPSDRFSAERTGGSVSTLTIQRTQQEDSAVYLCASSKWNKMGETQYFGPGTRLLVL.

Worth noting for this clonotype: The junction does not match germline at one end; this may be a read error. This sequence joins TRBV20-1 and TRBJ2-2, with 8 bases that match TRBD1. Germline loops: CDR1 DFQATT, CDR2 SNEGSKA (reference sequence). The CDR3 sequence is 14 residues long. The CDR3 sequence: CSAIRTGLTGERFF. The CDR3 DNA follows: TGCAGTGCTATACGGACAGGGCTCACCGGGGAGCGGTTTTTT.

This clonotype was seen a handful of times. V gene TRBV20-1 combines with J gene TRBJ2-1; 12 positions match TRBD2. The V and J ends lost 3 bases and 8 bases, in that order; junction bases with no gene match: 8. Germline CDR1 is DFQATT and CDR2 is SNEGSKA (reference sequence). The CDR3 loop spans 15 amino acids. The CDR3 is CSASDPSGGGDEQFF. Written as DNA, the CDR3 is TGCAGTGCTAGCGATCCTAGCGGGGGGGGAGATGAGCAGTTCTTC.

The table lists this clonotype with many counts. This chain joins TRBV7-6 and TRBJ2-5, with 10 bases that match TRBD2. CDR1 SGHVS and CDR2 FNYEAQ come from the germline V gene. With V trimmed by 3 bases and J by 11 bases, 9 bases remained unmatched. The CDR3 spans 14 residues. CDR3 sequence reads: CASSFLAGAGEQYF. CDR3 bases: TGTGCCAGCAGCTTCCTAGCGGGGGCTGGAGAGCAGTACTTC.